Listed below are T cell receptor beta chains from one sample, sequenced in a study of blood T cell repertoires in COVID-19. Method: immunoSEQ multiplex PCR; TCRdb's copy keeps in-frame clones and lacks some. Here the sample spans under 250,000 clones, 75% to 90% being singletons. Sequences were obtained from peripheral blood. These receptor sequences come from a man aged 35 to 55 with acute or convalescent COVID-19. Both conserved end residues are part of each CDR3. Each record gives: J gene, V gene, D gene, clone size, CDR3 protein, CDR3 DNA. The D gene is left open where the match is weak. Clone size is not always given. Where it is, it says once, few, many or a class for expanded clones.

TRBJ2-7 TRBV6-5 NA NA CASSRGSPTNEQYF TGTGCCAGCAGCCGCGGTTCTCCAACGAACGAGCAGTACTTC
TRBJ1-6 TRBV30 TRBD1 once CAWSAGTGQSPLHF TGTGCCTGGAGTGCCGGGACAGGGCAGTCACCCCTCCACTTT
TRBJ1-5 TRBV6-5 TRBD1 NA CASWDRDQPQHF TGTGCCAGCTGGGACAGGGACCAGCCCCAGCATTTT
TRBJ1-2 TRBV7-2 NA NA CASSLGGQAYGYTF TGTGCCAGCAGCTTAGGGGGGCAGGCCTATGGCTACACCTTC
TRBJ1-5 TRBV18 TRBD1 NA CASSPAGGNQPQHF TGTGCCAGCTCGCCGGCAGGGGGAAATCAGCCCCAGCATTTT
TRBJ1-1 TRBV6-5 NA NA CASSSKFRVGTEAFF TGTGCCAGCAGTTCAAAGTTCAGGGTTGGCACTGAAGCTTTCTTT
TRBJ1-1 TRBV5-4 NA NA CASSWGHLNTEAFF TGTGCCAGCAGCTGGGGACACTTGAACACTGAAGCTTTCTTT
TRBJ1-1 TRBV19 TRBD1 NA CASSIPGQGGSTEAFF TGTGCCAGTAGTATCCCGGGACAGGGGGGTAGCACTGAAGCTTTCTTT
TRBJ2-1 TRBV7-9 TRBD2 few CASISGPGGNEQFF TGTGCCAGCATCTCGGGACCGGGGGGAAATGAGCAGTTCTTC
TRBJ1-5 TRBV28 NA NA CASSPRDSSSQPQHF TGTGCCAGCAGTCCAAGAGACAGTTCCTCGCAGCCCCAGCATTTT
TRBJ1-6 TRBV6-1 NA NA CASSEAPGSPLHF TGTGCCAGCAGTGAAGCGCCAGGCTCACCCCTCCACTTT
TRBJ2-7 TRBV29-1 TRBD1 NA CSVDGGQTEQYF TGCAGCGTTGATGGGGGACAGACCGAGCAGTACTTC
TRBJ1-2 TRBV7-9 TRBD1 NA CASRPTGGDYGYTF TGTGCCAGCAGGCCGACAGGGGGCGACTATGGCTACACCTTC
TRBJ2-5 TRBV10-3 NA NA CASSGGQETQYF TGTGCCTCCTCCGGGGGCCAAGAGACCCAGTACTTC
TRBJ2-7 TRBV5-4 TRBD1 NA CASSLLGQGYYEQYF TGTGCCAGCAGCTTGCTAGGACAGGGATACTACGAGCAGTACTTC
TRBJ2-7 TRBV27 NA NA CASSLVRMSYEQYF TGTGCCAGCAGTTTAGTCAGGATGTCCTACGAGCAGTACTTC
TRBJ1-4 TRBV27 NA NA CASSQASNANEKLFF TGTGCCAGCAGTCAGGCAAGTAATGCTAATGAAAAACTGTTTTTT
TRBJ1-2 TRBV9 TRBD1 once CASSLGDRVGPDGYTF TGTGCCAGCAGTCTAGGGGACAGGGTTGGGCCCGATGGCTACACCTTC
TRBJ2-3 TRBV2 TRBD2 NA CASSAGTRVFTDTQYF TGTGCCAGCAGTGCCGGGACTAGAGTATTCACAGATACGCAGTATTTT
TRBJ1-5 TRBV28 TRBD1 NA CASSAGQGRQPQHF TGTGCCAGCAGTGCGGGACAGGGAAGGCAGCCCCAGCATTTT
TRBJ2-7 TRBV20-1 TRBD1 NA CSASSPGGEWDEQYF TGCAGTGCTAGTTCCCCAGGGGGCGAGTGGGACGAGCAGTACTTC
TRBJ2-7 TRBV11-2 TRBD1 NA CASSSETGGGDEQYF TGTGCCAGCAGCTCCGAGACAGGGGGCGGCGACGAGCAGTACTTC
TRBJ2-1 TRBV30 NA NA CAWRNHVQGYNEQFF TGTGCCTGGAGAAACCACGTACAGGGATACAATGAGCAGTTCTTC
TRBJ2-7 TRBV7-2 NA NA CASSPLGTLFYEQYF TGTGCCAGCAGCCCCCTGGGGACTTTGTTCTACGAGCAGTACTTC
TRBJ1-5 TRBV27 NA NA CASSLVGWGAGSNQPQHF TGTGCCAGCAGTCTCGTAGGATGGGGCGCGGGGAGCAATCAGCCCCAGCATTTT
TRBJ1-1 TRBV19 NA once CATNPGQRIELNTEAFF TGTGCCACTAACCCGGGACAACGGATCGAATTGAACACTGAAGCTTTCTTT
TRBJ1-5 TRBV28 NA NA CASSRGHYSNQPQHF TGTGCCAGCTCCCGTGGGCATTATAGCAATCAGCCCCAGCATTTT
TRBJ2-3 TRBV18 TRBD2 NA CASSPRSYVAGEADTQYF TGTGCCAGCTCACCAAGGTCGTATGTAGCGGGGGAGGCAGATACGCAGTATTTT
TRBJ2-3 TRBV6-5 TRBD1 NA CASSYLGQATDTQYF TGTGCCAGCAGTTACCTGGGACAGGCCACAGATACGCAGTATTTT
TRBJ2-7 TRBV30 NA NA CAWSSGPEQYF TGTGCCTGGAGTTCAGGGCCCGAGCAGTACTTC
TRBJ1-4 TRBV19 TRBD1 NA CASSIGTDNEKLFF TGTGCCAGTAGTATCGGGACAGACAATGAAAAACTGTTTTTT